The 5 T cell receptor beta chains below come from one sample, sequenced in a study of cytomegalovirus exposure and HLA in healthy donors. Primers included in the PCR were 60 Vbeta and 13 Jbeta primers. Only in-frame clones appear in the TCRdb table, and some are missing; sequencing was by immunoSEQ multiplex PCR. The sample yields 150,000 to 200,000 clones, roughly 80% seen once. Sequencing was performed on PBMCs. These receptors were taken from a woman in her twenties or thirties in good health and CMV-seropositive.

CDR3 DNA: TGTGCCAGTAGTATAGGTCTTTCAGGGACGAACACCGGGGAGCTGTTTTTT. Amino acid sequence: CASSIGLSGTNTGELFF. J is TRBJ2-2 and V is TRBV19, with D maybe TRBD1 (5 bases). CDR1 and CDR2 from the germline V gene are LNHDA and SQIVND (reference sequence). V lost 1 base to trimming and J lost 0 bases, with 12 bases between them. The CDR3 loop spans 17 amino acids.

This clone was seen a handful of times. The rearrangement joins TRBV7-6 to TRBJ1-2, with 7 nucleotides matching TRBD1. Trimming took 4 bases from V and 8 from J; bases not matched to a gene: 13. CDR1 is SGHVS and CDR2 is FNYEAQ in the germline V gene. This CDR3 contains 15 residues. DNA of the CDR3: TGTGCCAGCAGCTCCGGGACAGCCCTATCGGGGGGCTACACCTTC. Translated, it gives CASSSGTALSGGYTF.

V and J are TRBV18 and TRBJ2-1; a weak D match, TRBD1 (6 bases). CDR3 length equals 16 residues. Trimming removed 3 bases from V and 0 bases from J, with 12 bases in between. CDR1 and CDR2 from the germline V gene are KGHSH and LQKENI. In DNA, the CDR3 is TGTGCCAGCTCACCCTCCCGGACAGTCTCCTACAATGAGCAGTTCTTC. It translates to CASSPSRTVSYNEQFF.

This chain uses TRBV7-2 with TRBJ2-3; the match to TRBD1 covers 8 bases. The CDR3 is made up of 15 amino acids. From germline, CDR1 is SGHTA and CDR2 FQGNSA. J was trimmed by 4 bases and V by 5 bases; bases with no gene match: 8. CDR3 in amino acids: CASSRRTGTSDTQYF. Written as DNA, the CDR3 is TGTGCCAGCAGCCGCCGGACAGGGACCTCAGATACGCAGTATTTT.

This sequence joins TRBV7-9 and TRBJ1-2; weak D call: TRBD1 (5 bases). The CDR3 sequence is 15 residues long. The V and J ends lost 7 bases and 7 bases respectively, with 22 bases between them. The V gene's germline CDR1 is SEHNR and CDR2 FQNEAQ (reference sequence). CDR3 nucleotides: TGTGCCAGCAACCCCCTAAACTATAGGGGTTTTGGCTACACCTTC. Encoded protein: CASNPLNYRGFGYTF.